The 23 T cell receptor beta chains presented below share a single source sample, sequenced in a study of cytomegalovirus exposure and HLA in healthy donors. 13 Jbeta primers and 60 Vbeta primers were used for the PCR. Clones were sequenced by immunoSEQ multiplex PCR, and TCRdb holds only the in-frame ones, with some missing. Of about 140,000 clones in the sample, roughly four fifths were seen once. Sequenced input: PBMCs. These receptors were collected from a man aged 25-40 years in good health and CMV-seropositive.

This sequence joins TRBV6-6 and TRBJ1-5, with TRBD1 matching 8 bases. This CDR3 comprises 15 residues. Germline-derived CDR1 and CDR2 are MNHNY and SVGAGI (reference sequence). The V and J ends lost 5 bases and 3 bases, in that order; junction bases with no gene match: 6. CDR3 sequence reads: CASSVDRAPNQPQHF. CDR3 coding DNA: TGTGCCAGCAGTGTGGACAGGGCGCCCAATCAGCCCCAGCATTTT.

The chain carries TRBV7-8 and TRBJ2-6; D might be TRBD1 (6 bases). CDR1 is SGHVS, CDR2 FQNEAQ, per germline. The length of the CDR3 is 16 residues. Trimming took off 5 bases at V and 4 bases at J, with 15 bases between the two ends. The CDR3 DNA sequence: TGTGCCAGCAGCCCCGAAACAGGGTTCGGGGCCAACGTCCTGACTTTC. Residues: CASSPETGFGANVLTF.

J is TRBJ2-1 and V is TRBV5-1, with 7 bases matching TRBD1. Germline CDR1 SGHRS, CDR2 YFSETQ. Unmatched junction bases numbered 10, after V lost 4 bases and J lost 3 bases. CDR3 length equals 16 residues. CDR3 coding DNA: TGCGCCAGCAGCCTAGCCACGGGACAGTTCTACAATGAGCAGTTCTTC. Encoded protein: CASSLATGQFYNEQFF.

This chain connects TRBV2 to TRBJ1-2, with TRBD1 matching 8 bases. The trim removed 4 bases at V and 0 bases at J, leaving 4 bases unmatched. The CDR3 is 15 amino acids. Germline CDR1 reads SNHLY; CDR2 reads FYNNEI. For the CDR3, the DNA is TGTGCCAGCAGTGGGACAGGGAGTACTAACTATGGCTACACCTTC. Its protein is CASSGTGSTNYGYTF.

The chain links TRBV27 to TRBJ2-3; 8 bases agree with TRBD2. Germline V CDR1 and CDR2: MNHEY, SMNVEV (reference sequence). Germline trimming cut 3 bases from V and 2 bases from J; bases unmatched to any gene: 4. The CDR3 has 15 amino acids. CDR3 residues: CASSFSGSHTDTQYF. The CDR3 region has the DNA TGTGCCAGCAGTTTCAGCGGGAGCCACACAGATACGCAGTATTTT.

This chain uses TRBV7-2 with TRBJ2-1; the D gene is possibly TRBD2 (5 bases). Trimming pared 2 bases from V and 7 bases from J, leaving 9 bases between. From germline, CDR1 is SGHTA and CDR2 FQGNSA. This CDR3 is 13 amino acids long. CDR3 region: CASSLSTGNEQFF. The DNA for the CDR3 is TGTGCCAGCAGCTTATCAACGGGGAATGAGCAGTTCTTC. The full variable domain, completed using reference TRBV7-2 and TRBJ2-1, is GAGVSQSPSNKVTEKGKDVELRCDPISGHTALYWYRQSLGQGLEFLIYFQGNSAPDKSGLPSDRFSAERTGGSVSTLTIQRTQQEDSAVYLCASSLSTGNEQFFGPGTRLTVL.

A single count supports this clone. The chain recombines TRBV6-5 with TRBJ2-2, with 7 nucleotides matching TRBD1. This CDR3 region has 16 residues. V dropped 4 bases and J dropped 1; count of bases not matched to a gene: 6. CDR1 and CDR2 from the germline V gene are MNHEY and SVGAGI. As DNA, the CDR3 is TGTGCCAGCAGTTCCCCGAGGACAGGGAACACCGGGGAGCTGTTTTTT. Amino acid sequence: CASSSPRTGNTGELFF.

The CDR3, as DNA: TGTGCCAGCAGCTCCAGAGCCGTCACAGGGGTGGGTGGCTACACCTTC. It specifies CASSSRAVTGVGGYTF. The chain couples TRBV4-2 to TRBJ1-2; 7 positions match TRBD1. V trimming: 5 bases; J trimming: 7 bases; junction bases outside the gene matches: 16. The germline V gene encodes CDR1 LGHNA and CDR2 YNFKEQ. CDR3 length: 16 amino acids.

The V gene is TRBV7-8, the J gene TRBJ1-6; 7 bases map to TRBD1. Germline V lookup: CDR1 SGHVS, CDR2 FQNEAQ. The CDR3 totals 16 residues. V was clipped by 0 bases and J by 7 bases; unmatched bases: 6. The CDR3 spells CASSLAPGTVNSPLHF. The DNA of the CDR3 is TGTGCCAGCAGCTTAGCCCCTGGGACAGTCAATTCACCCCTCCACTTT.

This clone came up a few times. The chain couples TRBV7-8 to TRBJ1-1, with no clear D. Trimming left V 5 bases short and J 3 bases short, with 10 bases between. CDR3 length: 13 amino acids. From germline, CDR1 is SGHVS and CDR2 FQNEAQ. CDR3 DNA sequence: TGTGCCAGCAGCACACTGGAGGACACTGAAGCTTTCTTT. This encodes CASSTLEDTEAFF.

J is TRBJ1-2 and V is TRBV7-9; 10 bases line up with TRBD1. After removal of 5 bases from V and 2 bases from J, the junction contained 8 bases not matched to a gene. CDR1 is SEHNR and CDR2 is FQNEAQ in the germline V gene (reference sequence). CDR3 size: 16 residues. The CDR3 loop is CASSQGQGTLNYGYTF. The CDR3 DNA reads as TGTGCCAGCAGCCAGGGACAGGGGACACTCAACTATGGCTACACCTTC.

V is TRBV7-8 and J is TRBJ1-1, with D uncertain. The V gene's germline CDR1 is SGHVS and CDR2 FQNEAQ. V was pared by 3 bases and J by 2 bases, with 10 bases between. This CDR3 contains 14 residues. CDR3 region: CASSLSDPNTEAFF. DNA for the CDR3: TGTGCCAGCAGCTTGAGTGATCCCAACACTGAAGCTTTCTTT.

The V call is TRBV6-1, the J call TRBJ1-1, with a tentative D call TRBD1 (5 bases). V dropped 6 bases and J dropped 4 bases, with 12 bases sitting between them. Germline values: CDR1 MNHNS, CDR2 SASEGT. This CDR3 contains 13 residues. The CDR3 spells CASRAPGGTEAFF. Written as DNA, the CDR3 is TGTGCCAGCAGGGCCCCCGGGGGCACTGAAGCTTTCTTT.

CDR3 sequence reads: CASSLSSHANNSPLHF. The DNA for the CDR3 is TGTGCCAGCAGCTTAAGTAGCCACGCCAATAATTCACCCCTCCACTTT. The chain combines TRBV7-3 with TRBJ1-6, with unresolved D. This CDR3 comprises 16 residues. Germline loops: CDR1 SGHTA, CDR2 FQGTGA. The V end lost 1 base, the J end lost 5 bases, and 12 bases lay between the germline ends. Drawing the rest from reference TRBV7-3 and TRBJ1-6, the complete variable domain is GAGVSQTPSNKVTEKGKYVELRCDPISGHTALYWYRQSLGQGPEFLIYFQGTGAADDSGLPNDRFFAVRPEGSVSTLKIQRTERGDSAVYLCASSLSSHANNSPLHFGNGTRLTVT.

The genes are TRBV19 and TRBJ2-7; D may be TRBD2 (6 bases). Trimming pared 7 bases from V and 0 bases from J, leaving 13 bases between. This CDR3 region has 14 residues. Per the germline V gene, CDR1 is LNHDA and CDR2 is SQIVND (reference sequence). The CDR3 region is CASTPSVSSYEQYF. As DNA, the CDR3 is TGTGCCAGTACCCCTAGCGTTAGCTCCTACGAGCAGTACTTC.

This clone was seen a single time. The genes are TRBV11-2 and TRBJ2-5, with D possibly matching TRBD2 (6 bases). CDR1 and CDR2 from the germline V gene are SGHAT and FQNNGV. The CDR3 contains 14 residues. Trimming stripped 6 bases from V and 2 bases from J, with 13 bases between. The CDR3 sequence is CASRTPGLQETQYF. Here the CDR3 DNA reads TGTGCCAGCAGAACCCCGGGACTTCAAGAGACCCAGTACTTC.

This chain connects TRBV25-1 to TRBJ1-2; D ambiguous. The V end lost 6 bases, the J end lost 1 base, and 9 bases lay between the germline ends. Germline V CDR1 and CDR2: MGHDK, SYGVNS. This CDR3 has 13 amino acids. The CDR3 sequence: CASRVDYNYGYTF. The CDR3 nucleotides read TGTGCCAGCAGAGTTGACTATAACTATGGCTACACCTTC.

The CDR3 DNA sequence: TGTGCCAGCACTCGACGGGATTCCTACAATGAGCAGTTCTTC. Amino acid sequence: CASTRRDSYNEQFF. V and J are TRBV6-5 and TRBJ2-1, with TRBD2 as a possible D gene (5 bases). V dropped 7 bases and J dropped 1 base, with 11 bases sitting between them. The CDR3 is 14 residues long. Germline CDR1 MNHEY, CDR2 SVGAGI.

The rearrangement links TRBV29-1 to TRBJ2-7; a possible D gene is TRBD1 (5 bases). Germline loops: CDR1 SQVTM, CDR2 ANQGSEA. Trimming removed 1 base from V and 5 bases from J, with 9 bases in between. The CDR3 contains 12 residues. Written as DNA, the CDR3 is TGCAGCGTTGAAGCAGGGAACCACGAGCAGTACTTC. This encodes CSVEAGNHEQYF.

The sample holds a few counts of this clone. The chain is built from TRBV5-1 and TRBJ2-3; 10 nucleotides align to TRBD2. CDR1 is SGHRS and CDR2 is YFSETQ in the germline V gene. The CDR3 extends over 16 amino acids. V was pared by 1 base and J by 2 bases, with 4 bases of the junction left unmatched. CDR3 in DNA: TGCGCCAGCAGCTTGTGGACTAGCGGTTCCACAGATACGCAGTATTTT. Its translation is CASSLWTSGSTDTQYF.

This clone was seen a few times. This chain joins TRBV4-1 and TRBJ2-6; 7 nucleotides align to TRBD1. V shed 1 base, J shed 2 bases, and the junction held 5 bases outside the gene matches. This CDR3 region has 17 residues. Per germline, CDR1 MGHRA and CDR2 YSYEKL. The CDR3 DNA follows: TGCGCCAGCAGCCAAGTGGGGCAGGGGGCTGGGGCCAACGTCCTGACTTTC. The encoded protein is CASSQVGQGAGANVLTF.

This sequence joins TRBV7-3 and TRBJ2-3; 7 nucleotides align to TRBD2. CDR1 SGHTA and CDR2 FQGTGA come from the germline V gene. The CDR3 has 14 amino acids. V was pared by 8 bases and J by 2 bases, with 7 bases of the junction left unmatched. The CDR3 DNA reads TGTGCCAGCTCCTATCTAGCGGCCACAGATACGCAGTATTTT. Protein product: CASSYLAATDTQYF.

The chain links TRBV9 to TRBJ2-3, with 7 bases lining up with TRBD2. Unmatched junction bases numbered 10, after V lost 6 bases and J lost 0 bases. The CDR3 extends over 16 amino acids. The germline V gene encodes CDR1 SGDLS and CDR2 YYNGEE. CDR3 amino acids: CASKRRGVSSTDTQYF. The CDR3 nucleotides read TGTGCCAGCAAAAGACGGGGGGTTTCTAGCACAGATACGCAGTATTTT.